This TCR beta chain was retrieved from a study of blood T cell repertoires in COVID-19. Across the whole study: The study drew acute and convalescent COVID-19 samples from the United States, Italy and Spain. Nucleic acid was either cDNA or gDNA, and it came from T cells, B-cell-depleted T cells, or PBMCs.

Generated by immunoSEQ multiplex PCR, the TCRdb table keeps only in-frame clones and is missing some. The sample records about 130,000 clones, roughly four fifths being singletons. Membership in each cohort depended on participant-reported clinical history. Germline CDR1 SEHNR, CDR2 FQNEAQ (reference sequence). The CDR3 is made up of 15 amino acids. V dropped 2 bases and J dropped 3 bases, with 13 bases sitting between them. The clonotype was recovered from a man aged 25-40 years who had recovered from COVID-19. Sequencing input: PBMCs or T cells enriched from blood (not recorded which). The chain combines TRBV7-9 with TRBJ2-5, with D perhaps matching TRBD1 (6 bases). The CDR3 sequence: CASSLIQGGKETQYF. Here the CDR3 DNA reads TGTGCCAGCAGCTTAATACAGGGTGGGAAAGAGACCCAGTACTTC.